The 8 T cell receptor beta chains listed next were all sequenced from one sample in a study of shared clonotypes between healthy human individuals. Sequencing used immunoSEQ multiplex PCR; TCRdb keeps in-frame clones, though not all of them. Of about 470,000 clones listed, roughly 77% are singletons. The source material was PBMCs. Receptors were obtained from a woman aged 40 to 50 in good health. Some clones in this sample may be carry-over from other donors' samples.

The V gene is TRBV5-4, the J gene TRBJ1-1; no firm D call. The CDR3 extends over 17 amino acids. CDR1 SGHNT and CDR2 YYREEE come from the germline V gene (reference sequence). V was clipped by 5 bases and J by 4 bases, with 24 bases between them. In DNA, the CDR3 is TGTGCCAGCAGTAGGAATGATCCGGTCTCCCGTGTCACTGAAGCTTTCTTT. Encoded protein: CASSRNDPVSRVTEAFF.

V gene TRBV29-1 combines with J gene TRBJ2-2, with 12 positions matching TRBD2. V was pared by 5 bases and J by 8 bases, with 3 bases of the junction left unmatched. CDR3 length: 13 amino acids. CDR1 is SQVTM, CDR2 ANQGSEA, per germline. The CDR3 loop is CSVKTSGRGELFF. The CDR3 region has the DNA TGCAGCGTTAAGACTAGCGGGAGAGGGGAGCTGTTTTTT.

The V and J genes are TRBV20-1 and TRBJ1-1; unclear D gene. Trimming took off 3 bases at V and 10 bases at J, with 12 bases between the two ends. Germline-derived CDR1 and CDR2 are DFQATT and SNEGSKA (reference sequence). This CDR3 is built from 11 residues. The CDR3 DNA reads as TGCAGTGCTAGGGTTCGAGAAACAGCTTTCTTT. Protein: CSARVRETAFF.

The chain recombines TRBV10-3 with TRBJ1-5, with TRBD1 matching 11 bases. The trim removed 5 bases at V and 7 bases at J, leaving 4 bases unmatched. This CDR3 contains 14 residues. Germline V gene data show CDR1 as ENHRY and CDR2 as SYGVKD. The CDR3 nucleotides read TGTGCCATCAGTATGGACAGGGGGCAACAGCCCCAGCATTTT. It translates to CAISMDRGQQPQHF.

With respect to this clone: A single base separates this from a much larger clone, so it may be a read error. The V and J genes are TRBV11-1 and TRBJ2-7; 14 bases line up with TRBD2. CDR3 length equals 15 residues. V gave up 5 bases and J gave up 4 bases; unmatched junction bases: 4. Germline loops: CDR1 SGHAT, CDR2 FQDESV (reference sequence). The CDR3 here is CASSPGTSGSYEQYF. For the CDR3, the DNA is TGTGCCAGCAGCCCAGGGACTAGCGGGAGTTACGAGCAGTACTTC. Drawing the rest from reference TRBV11-1 and TRBJ2-7, the complete variable domain is EAEVAQSPRYKITEKSQAVAFWCDPISGHATLYWYRQILGQGPELLVQFQDESVVDDSQLPKDRFSAERLKGVDSTLKIQPAELGDSAMYLCASSPGTSGSYEQYFGPGTRLTVT.

The gene calls are TRBV5-4 and TRBJ2-5, with TRBD1 identical over 9 bases. Germline V gene lookup returns CDR1 SGHNT and CDR2 YYREEE (reference sequence). The V and J ends lost 5 bases and 7 bases, in that order; junction bases with no gene match: 12. The CDR3 sequence is 15 residues long. CDR3 in DNA: TGTGCCAGCAGGGATGACAGGGGGTTTCGGGGGACCCAGTACTTC. Its protein is CASRDDRGFRGTQYF.

This clone was seen just once. V is TRBV29-1 and J is TRBJ2-5; 11 bases line up with TRBD2. The J call may be mistaken, given a closer DNA end match to TRBJ2-7. The CDR3 length is 17 residues. Germline V lookup: CDR1 SQVTM, CDR2 ANQGSEA. The CDR3 spells CSVERELAGGRNYEQYF. The CDR3 nucleotides read TGCAGCGTTGAGAGGGAGCTAGCGGGAGGTAGAAACTACGAGCAGTACTTC.

This sequence joins TRBV6-5 and TRBJ2-7; D ambiguous. This CDR3 is 13 amino acids long. V was shortened by 6 bases and J by 1 base, with 10 bases between the two germline ends. Germline V gives CDR1 MNHEY, CDR2 SVGAGI. In DNA form, the CDR3 reads TGTGCCAGCAGGGATACAGATTCCTACGAGCAGTACTTC. Its translation is CASRDTDSYEQYF.